What follows describes a single T cell receptor beta chain. Its antigen is still unknown. This record belongs to a study of CD8+ T cells in alopecia areata. The study's findings and limits: Mice showed TCR sharing more clearly than patients did, possibly owing to HLA.

The CDR3 has 16 residues. Trimming removed 0 bases from V and 1 base from J, with 8 bases in between. CDR1 is SGHRS, CDR2 YFSETQ, per germline. Reverse transcription of extracted RNA yielded cDNA, which provided the sequencing template. The data were produced by immunoSEQ multiplex PCR, yet TCRdb's version contains in-frame clones alone and is incomplete. This sample has 150,000 or so clones, with 55% found just once. The receptor's source is a human donor in good health. This chain links TRBV5-1 with TRBJ2-6; D remains unclear. Sequencing used CD4+ T cells sorted from blood. The CDR3 sequence is CASSLAVGSGANVLTF. Here the CDR3 DNA reads TGCGCCAGCAGCTTGGCCGTAGGTTCTGGGGCCAACGTCCTGACTTTC.